These 27 T cell receptor beta chains share one sample of origin, sequenced in a study of blood T cell repertoires in COVID-19. TCRdb's copy holds only in-frame clones and misses some; the assay was immunoSEQ multiplex PCR. The data show some 150,000 clones, 65% to 90% seen once. Sequencing was performed on peripheral blood. The receptors were gathered from a woman aged 45-59 years in a cohort sampled during active or convalescent COVID-19.

The rearrangement joins TRBV19 to TRBJ2-5, with 11 nucleotides matching TRBD2. CDR1 is LNHDA, CDR2 SQIVND, per germline (reference sequence). The V and J ends lost 5 bases and 4 bases, in that order; junction bases with no gene match: 9. This CDR3 region has 16 residues. Here the CDR3 reads CASSLYSGGALETQYF. The CDR3 DNA reads as TGTGCCAGTAGTCTATATAGCGGGGGGGCCCTAGAGACCCAGTACTTC.

The rearrangement uses TRBV7-3 and TRBJ2-3, with no clear D. Germline V gene lookup returns CDR1 SGHTA and CDR2 FQGTGA. With 4 bases removed from V and 4 bases from J, the gap between germline ends came to 6 bases. The CDR3 totals 12 residues. CDR3: CASSSTADTQYF. The CDR3 nucleotides read TGTGCCAGCAGCTCCACGGCAGATACGCAGTATTTT.

About this clone: A read error is possible here, since a much larger clone lies one base away. This chain uses TRBV12-3 or TRBV12-4 with TRBJ1-5, with D perhaps TRBD1 (6 bases). This CDR3 is 13 amino acids long. Trimming pared 2 bases from V and 7 bases from J, leaving 9 bases between. This CDR3 reads CASSLRGQQPQHF. The CDR3 nucleotides read TGTGCCAGCAGTTTAAGGGGACAACAGCCCCAGCATTTT.

The V call is TRBV7-8, the J call TRBJ1-5, with 8 bases lining up with TRBD1. Trimming cost V 2 bases and J 4 bases; bases outside gene matches: 4. The CDR3 has 15 residues. Germline assignment: CDR1 SGHVS and CDR2 FQNEAQ. CDR3 bases: TGTGCCAGCAGCTTATGGGACAGGTCGAATCAGCCCCAGCATTTT. It codes for CASSLWDRSNQPQHF.

This rearrangement joins TRBV7-6 to TRBJ2-1; possible D gene TRBD1, 6 bases. Germline V CDR1 and CDR2: SGHVS, FNYEAQ. The CDR3 runs 16 residues. The V gene lost 5 bases and the J gene lost 0 bases, with 14 bases spanning the gap. This CDR3 is CASSPGVGSSYNEQFF. In nucleotides, the CDR3 is TGTGCCAGCAGCCCAGGGGTGGGTTCCTCCTACAATGAGCAGTTCTTC.

The chain recombines TRBV11-2 with TRBJ2-5; TRBD2 is a possible D gene (5 bases). Trimming shortened V by 3 bases and J by 4 bases, and 9 bases separated the two germline ends. The CDR3 has 13 amino acids. Germline CDR1 is SGHAT and CDR2 is FQNNGV. CDR3 in amino acids: CASSFSVRETQYF. The CDR3 DNA follows: TGTGCCAGCAGCTTTAGCGTAAGAGAGACCCAGTACTTC.

The chain combines TRBV11-2 with TRBJ1-3; a possible D gene is TRBD1 (5 bases). V was pared by 3 bases and J by 2 bases, with 11 bases between. Per the germline V gene, CDR1 is SGHAT and CDR2 is FQNNGV. This CDR3 region has 15 residues. CDR3 sequence: CASSFYGAPGNTIYF. CDR3 coding DNA: TGTGCCAGCAGCTTCTATGGGGCCCCTGGAAACACCATATATTTT.

Only one count was recorded for this clone. Written as DNA, the CDR3 is TGTGCCAGTAATGGCCAGACAGGGAAAAGTTTGGAGAATGAAAAACTGTTTTTT. This translates into CASNGQTGKSLENEKLFF. The chain links TRBV19 to TRBJ1-4; 7 positions match TRBD1. The CDR3 totals 18 residues. J lost 5 bases, V lost 7 bases, and 19 bases had no gene match. Germline CDR1 and CDR2: LNHDA and SQIVND (reference sequence).

V gene TRBV7-2 combines with J gene TRBJ1-2, with D hard to call. Germline lookup yields CDR1 SGHTA and CDR2 FQGNSA. Trimming left V 2 bases short and J 8 bases short, with 15 bases between. The CDR3 length is 14 residues. CDR3 DNA sequence: TGTGCCAGCAGCTTAATCCCCGGGTCGGAAGGCTACACCTTC. Translation: CASSLIPGSEGYTF.

The chain links TRBV19 to TRBJ2-5; tentative D call: TRBD2 (6 bases). The CDR3 length is 13 residues. Deletions cut 3 bases from V and 4 bases from J, with 9 bases between. Germline V CDR1 and CDR2: LNHDA, SQIVND (reference sequence). CDR3 sequence reads: CASSMRERETQYF. The CDR3 bases are TGTGCCAGTAGTATGCGGGAACGAGAGACCCAGTACTTC.

The rearrangement joins TRBV7-6 to TRBJ2-1; the D gene is possibly TRBD1 (6 bases). The CDR3 is made up of 13 amino acids. Germline CDR1 SGHVS, CDR2 FNYEAQ. The V and J ends lost 5 bases and 4 bases respectively, with 9 bases between them. The CDR3 sequence is CASSPDSYNEQFF. CDR3 nucleotide sequence: TGTGCCAGCAGCCCGGACAGTTACAATGAGCAGTTCTTC.

In this sample, this clone turned up once. V usage is TRBV12-3 or TRBV12-4 and J usage is TRBJ1-1; TRBD1 might be the D (6 bases). V gave up 6 bases and J gave up 4 bases, with 12 bases separating them. The CDR3 is made up of 13 amino acids. CDR3 residues: CASRLQGGTEAFF. For the CDR3, the DNA is TGTGCCAGCAGATTACAGGGCGGCACTGAAGCTTTCTTT.

The sample holds one count of this clone. The chain is built from TRBV6-1 and TRBJ2-3; 8 bases are shared with TRBD2. The CDR3 extends over 15 amino acids. Trimming at V came to 3 bases and at J to 2 bases, leaving 4 bases not matched to a gene. Germline CDR1 and CDR2: MNHNS and SASEGT. CDR3: CASSESSGDTDTQYF. The CDR3 nucleotides are TGTGCCAGCAGTGAGAGTAGCGGGGACACAGATACGCAGTATTTT.

The chain has TRBV4-1 and TRBJ1-5; a possible D gene is TRBD1 (5 bases). Germline V gene lookup returns CDR1 MGHRA and CDR2 YSYEKL. V lost 4 bases and J lost 5, with 12 bases in between. This CDR3 is 14 amino acids long. CDR3 protein: CASSLRDVDQPQHF. CDR3 sequence (DNA): TGCGCCAGCAGCCTGCGGGACGTAGATCAGCCCCAGCATTTT.

The chain combines TRBV7-2 with TRBJ1-6; D possibly corresponds to TRBD1 (5 bases). Trimming cost V 4 bases and J 10 bases, with 20 bases left between them. This CDR3 comprises 16 residues. CDR1 and CDR2 (germline): SGHTA, FQGNSA. In DNA form, the CDR3 reads TGTGCCAGCAGCTCCCCTCCCGGGGGGGTGGGGTCACCCCTCCACTTT. Translating it yields CASSSPPGGVGSPLHF.

The chain uses TRBV6-5 and TRBJ2-1; D is possibly TRBD1 (6 bases). This CDR3 is 15 amino acids long. V shed 4 bases and J shed 0 bases, with 10 bases lying between them. Germline CDR1 MNHEY, CDR2 SVGAGI. In DNA form, the CDR3 reads TGTGCCAGCAGTTGGGGGCGAAGCTCCTACAATGAGCAGTTCTTC. Translated: CASSWGRSSYNEQFF.

The gene calls are TRBV18 and TRBJ1-6, with a possible D match to TRBD1 (6 bases). The CDR3 contains 16 residues. V was cut by 6 bases and J by 6 bases, with 18 bases left in between. The V gene's germline CDR1 is KGHSH and CDR2 LQKENI. CDR3: CASSILDRGRNSPLHF. The CDR3 coding sequence is TGTGCCAGCTCGATCCTGGACAGAGGACGTAATTCACCCCTCCACTTT.

The CDR3, as DNA: TGTGCCAGCAGTGTCTACAGGGGAAATCAGCCCCAGCATTTT. Translating it yields CASSVYRGNQPQHF. The gene calls are TRBV2 and TRBJ1-5; 7 nucleotides match TRBD1. Germline lookup yields CDR1 SNHLY and CDR2 FYNNEI. With V trimmed by 4 bases and J by 4 bases, 4 bases remained unmatched. CDR3 length equals 14 residues.

The chain is built from TRBV19 and TRBJ1-2; D unresolved. CDR1 is LNHDA and CDR2 is SQIVND in the germline V gene (reference sequence). This CDR3 comprises 14 residues. V lost 5 bases to trimming and J lost 1 base, with 11 bases between them. The chain's CDR3 is CASSPLFDNYGYTF. The CDR3 DNA reads as TGTGCCAGTAGTCCCCTATTCGATAACTATGGCTACACCTTC. Full variable domain (outside the CDR3, taken from reference TRBV19 and TRBJ1-2): DGGITQSPKYLFRKEGQNVTLSCEQNLNHDAMYWYRQDPGQGLRLIYYSQIVNDFQKGDIAEGYSVSREKKESFPLTVTSAQKNPTAFYLCASSPLFDNYGYTFGSGTRLTVV.

The chain employs TRBV7-8 and TRBJ2-2; D is perhaps TRBD1 (5 bases). The CDR3 has 16 residues. The V and J ends lost 4 bases and 0 bases respectively, with 12 bases between them. Germline CDR1 and CDR2: SGHVS and FQNEAQ. CDR3 region: CASSSARVTNTGELFF. Written as DNA, the CDR3 is TGTGCCAGCAGCTCGGCCAGGGTCACGAACACCGGGGAGCTGTTTTTT. Looking up the rest from reference TRBV7-8 and TRBJ2-2 gives the full variable domain: GAGVSQSPRYKVAKRGQDVALRCDPISGHVSLFWYQQALGQGPEFLTYFQNEAQLDKSGLPSDRFFAERPEGSVSTLKIQRTQQEDSAVYLCASSSARVTNTGELFFGEGSRLTVL.

The chain carries TRBV7-9 and TRBJ1-1, with 7 bases matching TRBD1. CDR1 is SEHNR and CDR2 is FQNEAQ in the germline V gene (reference sequence). V was pared by 6 bases and J by 3 bases, with 10 bases of the junction left unmatched. The CDR3 runs to 15 residues. The CDR3 region has the DNA TGTGCCAGCAGTACCGACAGGGTTGGTTACACTGAAGCTTTCTTT. As protein: CASSTDRVGYTEAFF. Together with reference TRBV7-9 and TRBJ1-1, the CDR3 gives the full variable domain: DTGVSQNPRHKITKRGQNVTFRCDPISEHNRLYWYRQTLGQGPEFLTYFQNEAQLEKSRLLSDRFSAERPKGSFSTLEIQRTEQGDSAMYLCASSTDRVGYTEAFFGQGTRLTVV.

This clone was seen once. The chain has TRBV29-1 and TRBJ1-1, with 9 bases identical to TRBD1. The CDR3 has 12 residues. Losses at the gene ends were 5 bases for V and 7 bases for J; bases not matched to a gene: 5. Per germline, CDR1 SQVTM and CDR2 ANQGSEA. CDR3 nucleotides: TGCAGCGTTCCGGACAGGGGATTTGAAGCTTTCTTT. It specifies CSVPDRGFEAFF.

The V call is TRBV7-8, the J call TRBJ1-3, with D possibly being TRBD1 (5 bases). Germline values: CDR1 SGHVS, CDR2 FQNEAQ. V shed 2 bases and J shed 1 base, with 12 bases lying between them. The length of the CDR3 is 16 residues. The CDR3 loop reads CASSLINRGSGNTIYF. The CDR3 DNA sequence: TGTGCCAGCAGCTTAATAAATAGGGGATCTGGAAACACCATATATTTT.

This chain links TRBV11-2 with TRBJ1-2; D possibly corresponds to TRBD1 (5 bases). Trimming cost V 4 bases and J 5 bases, with 23 bases left between them. The CDR3 consists of 17 residues. Germline V gives CDR1 SGHAT, CDR2 FQNNGV. This CDR3 reads CASSSPKGAGPFYGYTF. In DNA form, the CDR3 reads TGTGCCAGCAGCTCCCCCAAAGGTGCAGGGCCCTTTTATGGCTACACCTTC.

J is TRBJ2-2 and V is TRBV19; 7 positions match TRBD2. The CDR3 is made up of 15 amino acids. CDR1 and CDR2 (germline): LNHDA, SQIVND (reference sequence). The trim removed 5 bases at V and 7 bases at J, leaving 10 bases unmatched. Here the CDR3 reads CASSEFGGLVGELFF. The CDR3 DNA reads TGTGCCAGTAGTGAGTTCGGGGGGTTGGTCGGGGAGCTGTTTTTT.

This clone showed up just a few times. V is TRBV15 and J is TRBJ1-4; 9 nucleotides match TRBD1. The CDR3 consists of 16 residues. Germline V gene data show CDR1 as LNHNV and CDR2 as YYDKDF (reference sequence). Germline trimming cut 3 bases from V and 8 bases from J; bases unmatched to any gene: 10. The DNA of the CDR3 is TGTGCCACCAGCAGTAAACCGGGGACAGGGAACGAAAAACTGTTTTTT. Its translation is CATSSKPGTGNEKLFF.

The rearrangement links TRBV7-2 to TRBJ2-3, with 7 bases that match TRBD2. Germline values: CDR1 SGHTA, CDR2 FQGNSA. This CDR3 is built from 16 residues. V was clipped by 5 bases and J by 5 bases; unmatched bases: 13. DNA of the CDR3: TGTGCCAGCAGCCCACAGCCGGGCGGGGGTCTAGATACGCAGTATTTT. It specifies CASSPQPGGGLDTQYF.